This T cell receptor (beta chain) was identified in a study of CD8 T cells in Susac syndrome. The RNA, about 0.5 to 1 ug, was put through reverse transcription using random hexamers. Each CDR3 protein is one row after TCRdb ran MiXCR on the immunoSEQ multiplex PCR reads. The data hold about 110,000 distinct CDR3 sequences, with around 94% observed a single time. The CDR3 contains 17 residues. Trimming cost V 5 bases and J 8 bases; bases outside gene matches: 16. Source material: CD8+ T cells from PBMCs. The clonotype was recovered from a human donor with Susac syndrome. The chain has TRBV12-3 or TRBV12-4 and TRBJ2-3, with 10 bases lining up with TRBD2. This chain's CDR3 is CASSLPASGGPHRTQYF. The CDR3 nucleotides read TGTGCCAGCAGTCTCCCTGCTAGCGGGGGACCACATCGTACGCAGTATTTT.